This T cell receptor (beta chain) was retrieved from a study of T-cell memory formation after mild COVID-19 (dated by TCRdb to about 2021). Concerning the study at large: Most TCR sequence clusters were specific to one of the two donors. The cohort comprised two young, previously healthy adult volunteers, one female and one male. T-cell clones expanding and contracting after mild COVID-19 in two donors were tracked by longitudinal TCRalpha and TCRbeta repertoire sequencing.

Sequencing instrument: Illumina NovaSeq 6000. cDNA libraries for TCRalpha and TCRbeta were prepared by 5'RACE using constant-segment primers, with sample barcodes and unique molecular identifiers added. RNA was extracted from every sample with Trizol reagent. Libraries were amplified in two PCR steps, with a second sample barcode and Illumina TruSeq adapters added in the second step. Sequencing of libraries was performed on an Illumina NovaSeq with 2 x 150 bp paired-end reads. As for how the authors treated the data: Reads were demultiplexed and collapsed into UMI-guided consensus sequences with migec v1.2.7. Using mixcr v2.1.11, the UMI consensuses were aligned to TRA and TRB V and J templates and assembled into clonotypes. Expanded or contracted clonotypes were those called significant by both edgeR and NoisET, with noise models trained on biological replicates. edgeR calls used a false discovery rate-adjusted p below 0.01 and a log2 fold-change threshold of 1. As an exploratory analysis of dynamics, PCA with hierarchical clustering was applied to max-normalized trajectories of the 1000 most abundant clonotypes. Separately sequenced CD4+ and CD8+ repertoires were used to assign the CD4 or CD8 phenotype of responding clones. Using fastp at Q25 and MiXCR, TCRdb reprocessed the public reads and kept productive beta chains. Each entry is one CDR3 protein sequence, shown with its most common DNA and genes. TCRdb assigned the V and J calls; the authors' analysis was not used. The sample has 300,000 to 350,000 distinct CDR3 sequences on record, roughly 13% of them singletons. The ten largest clones represent 20% to 25% of the sample.

This clonotype has only a few counts. Which antigen it targets is not known. Within one base of it there is no much larger clone, and no base qualities were kept. V gives up 6 bases and J gives up 11 bases, and the segment between their germline ends measures 17 bases. Including cysteine and phenylalanine, the CDR3 has 14 amino acids. Just CDR3 DNA is preserved here, 42 bases in frame from base 1. The germline V gene yields MNHEY for CDR1 and SVGAGI for CDR2. PBMCs were isolated by Ficoll-Paque density gradient centrifugation. Broad study findings and their caveats: The second-wave clones that peaked on day 37 were not confirmed to be SARS-CoV-2 specific. The detection of some responding clones in pre-infection memory suggests that pre-existing cross-reactive memory T cells joined the SARS-CoV-2 response. Contracting CD4+ clones turned up mainly in the CM and EM memory subsets, whereas EMRA was where CD8+ clones were enriched. Only two mild cases were covered by the study, and larger cohorts that include severe cases with pre-infection samples were considered necessary. Clones contracting from day 15 to 85 had balanced CD4/CD8 phenotypes, while a second wave expanding from day 15 to 37 was biased towards CD4+.

This TCR was recovered from a man between 18 and 29 years old who had mild COVID-19 (a few samples of this study predate the infection). The sample titles of this study are shuffled in the database, so cell type and time point are left out; the donor was told from shared clones. Source material: PBMCs or a T cell subset sorted from them (not recorded which). Here the chain combines TRBV6-5 and TRBJ1-6; the D gene cannot be named for sure. The DNA sequence is given as TGTGCCAGCAGCCTCTTGGATTCGACCGCACCCCTCCACTTT. It translates as CASSLLDSTAPLHF.